The subject of this entry is one TCR beta chain. Which antigen it targets is not known. Qualities for individual bases were not recorded, and no much larger clone is one base off. This record comes from a study of CD4+ T cells in melanoma (dated by TCRdb to the early 2020s). Study-wide context: The study investigated neoantigen-specific CD4+ T cells in human melanoma.

The CDR1 and CDR2 encoded by the germline V gene (reference sequence) are SEHNR and FQNEAQ. Trimming takes 5 bases from V and 1 base from J, and the germline ends sit 11 bases apart. Counted from cysteine to phenylalanine, this CDR3 has 15 amino acids. Here the CDR3 DNA is all that survives: 45 bases in frame from base 1. Preparation of the library involved the immunoSEQ multiplex PCR assay. TCRdb mirrors the immuneACCESS table, restricted to in-frame sequences. Some clones are absent from its copies; in checked studies, under half trace to an unresolved V gene, and the reason for the others is unknown. This sample holds more than 110,000 clones; nearly 95% were observed only once. About 1.5% of the sample comes from the top ten. Paper-wide results and their limitations: Diverse differentiation states were reported to be shown by neoantigen-specific CD4+ T cells in melanoma. The report described a correlation between neoantigen-specific CD4+ T cells and the function of CD8+ T cells, macrophages and B cells.

The donors were melanoma patients. The sequence is built from TRBV7-9 and TRBJ2-2; the best D guess is TRBD1, with 6 bases matching. The sequence came from a human donor with melanoma. The DNA is TGTGCCAGCAGCGGGTGGACAGAGAACACCGGGGAGCTGTTTTTT. This encodes CASSGWTENTGELFF.